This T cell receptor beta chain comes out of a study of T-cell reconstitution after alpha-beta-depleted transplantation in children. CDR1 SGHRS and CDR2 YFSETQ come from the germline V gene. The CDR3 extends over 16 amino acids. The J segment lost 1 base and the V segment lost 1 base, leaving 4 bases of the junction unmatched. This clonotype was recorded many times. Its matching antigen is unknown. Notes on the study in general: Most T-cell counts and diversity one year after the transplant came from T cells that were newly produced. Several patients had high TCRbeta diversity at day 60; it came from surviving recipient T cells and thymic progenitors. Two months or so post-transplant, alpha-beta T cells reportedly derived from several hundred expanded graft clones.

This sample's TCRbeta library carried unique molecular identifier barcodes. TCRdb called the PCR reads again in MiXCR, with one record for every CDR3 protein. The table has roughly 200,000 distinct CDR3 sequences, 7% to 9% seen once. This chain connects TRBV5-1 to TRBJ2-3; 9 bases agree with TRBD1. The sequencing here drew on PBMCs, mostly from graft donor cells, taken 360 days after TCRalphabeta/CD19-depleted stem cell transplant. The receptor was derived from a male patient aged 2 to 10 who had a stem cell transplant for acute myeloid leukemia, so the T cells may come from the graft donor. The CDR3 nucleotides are TGCGCCAGCAGCTTGCCTACAGGGGGCGGCACAGATACGCAGTATTTT. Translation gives CASSLPTGGGTDTQYF.